Given below is one T cell receptor beta chain in context. Antigen unknown. The junction shows a germline mismatch at one end, possibly a read error. From 5'RACE with constant-segment primers came TCR alpha and TCR beta cDNA libraries that carried sample barcodes and UMIs. TCRdb used MiXCR to reprocess the 5' RACE reads, holding one entry per CDR3 protein. Among hundreds of thousands of distinct CDR3 sequences listed, around an eighth were seen once. The data are from a study of T-cell memory formation after mild COVID-19. The CDR3 length is 16 residues. Germline CDR1 reads SSHAT; CDR2 reads FNYEAQ (reference sequence). Broader study findings: SARS-CoV-2 specificity was not confirmed for second-wave clones peaking on day 37. Contracting clones from day 15 to 85 showed balanced CD4/CD8; later expanders favored CD4+.

This chain links TRBV7-7 with TRBJ2-5; the match to TRBD2 covers 9 bases. The sequence derives from a man aged 18 to 35 who had mild COVID-19 (a few samples of this study predate the infection). Cell type and time point are not known. Sequences were obtained from PBMCs or a T cell subset sorted from them (not recorded which). As DNA, the CDR3 is TGTGCTAGCAGCTTACAGGGGCTAGCGGGGCAAGAGACCCAGTACTTC. Its translation: CASSLQGLAGQETQYF.